The rows below give T cell receptor beta chains drawn from one sample of a study of CXCR3-negative and CXCR3-positive naive CD8 T cells. TCRdb re-called the 5' RACE reads; one entry per CDR3 protein, DNA not given. The sample has approximately 52,000 distinct CDR3 sequences; the top ten hold 20% to 25%. The sequencing sample was made of memory CD8+ T cells from blood. These TCRs come from a human donor in good health. Some clones in this sample may be carry-over from other donors' samples. Both conserved end residues are part of each CDR3. Fields, in order: clone size, V gene, J gene, CDR3 protein. A clone size is listed for some rows: how often the clone was seen (once, few, many), or a class if it is expanded.

-,TRBV29-1,TRBJ2-2,CSVDPFGTGNTGELFF
-,TRBV29-1,TRBJ2-7,CSGGTGRDEQYF
-,TRBV20-1,TRBJ2-1,CSVRTVYNEQFF
-,TRBV18,TRBJ2-3,CASSPRTSGGLGDTQYF
-,TRBV2,TRBJ2-1,CASRLSGGGLREQFF
-,TRBV7-9,TRBJ2-7,CASSSTGRSYEQYF
-,TRBV7-9,TRBJ2-5,CASSLANLEETQYF
-,TRBV29-1,TRBJ2-5,CSVEDPFGGPSQETQYF
-,TRBV5-5,TRBJ2-1,CASSFRQGGRNNEQFF
-,TRBV4-1,TRBJ2-1,CASSQGGWNEQFF
-,TRBV7-3,TRBJ2-6,CASSSLDMVSGANVLTF
-,TRBV20-1,TRBJ2-5,CSARDRQPQETQYF
-,TRBV3-1,TRBJ2-1,CANSQTSGTYNEQFF
-,TRBV7-9,TRBJ2-1,CASSDTLAGGPYNEQFF
-,TRBV4-3,TRBJ2-7,CASSQENRGYEQYF
-,TRBV29-1,TRBJ2-7,CSVVEVRPYEQYF
-,TRBV7-9,TRBJ2-3,CASSLGTGDSDTQYF
-,TRBV7-2,TRBJ1-3,CASSSDRGLGNTIYF
-,TRBV4-1,TRBJ2-2,CASSPRMNLAGELFF
-,TRBV6-4,TRBJ2-7,CASSNGGASDEQYF
-,TRBV28,TRBJ2-3,CASNLPGQGGADTQYF
medium-sized,TRBV10-3,TRBJ2-7,CAISTDPGTVNEQYF
-,TRBV5-6,TRBJ2-1,CASSVFSSYNEQFF
-,TRBV27,TRBJ2-1,CASSGDRGSPYNEQFF
-,TRBV29-1,TRBJ2-5,CSVDEGGGETQYF
-,TRBV7-3,TRBJ1-1,CASSLGYGTEAFF
-,TRBV20-1,TRBJ2-1,CSAAPGLAGGSSYNEQFF
-,TRBV29-1,TRBJ1-5,CSVVQAGQPQHF
-,TRBV5-1,TRBJ2-1,CASSWIVAGGPTAGNEQFF
large,TRBV20-1,TRBJ2-2,CSARDLAGGETGELFF
-,TRBV12-3/TRBV12-4,TRBJ2-1,CASSVEVEQFF
-,TRBV5-1,TRBJ2-7,CASSRTGEFFYEQYF
-,TRBV5-5,TRBJ2-3,CASSLYGPTNQDTQYF
-,TRBV29-1,TRBJ1-2,CSVGTGEYGYTF
-,TRBV7-9,TRBJ1-2,CASSLATGVSEGYTF
-,TRBV20-1,TRBJ2-7,CSAAGDRELEQYF
-,TRBV7-9,TRBJ2-7,CASSSWTRENEQYF
-,TRBV21-1,TRBJ1-5,CASSKALSDRGQGQPQHF
-,TRBV29-1,TRBJ2-1,CSVAASGWVEQFF
-,TRBV7-3,TRBJ1-1,CASSLTGGAPQNTEAFF
-,TRBV19,TRBJ2-5,CASMVAGLQETQYF
-,TRBV20-1,TRBJ2-2,CSARDPEKNTGELFF
-,TRBV5-1,TRBJ2-7,CASSDSQGPYEQYF